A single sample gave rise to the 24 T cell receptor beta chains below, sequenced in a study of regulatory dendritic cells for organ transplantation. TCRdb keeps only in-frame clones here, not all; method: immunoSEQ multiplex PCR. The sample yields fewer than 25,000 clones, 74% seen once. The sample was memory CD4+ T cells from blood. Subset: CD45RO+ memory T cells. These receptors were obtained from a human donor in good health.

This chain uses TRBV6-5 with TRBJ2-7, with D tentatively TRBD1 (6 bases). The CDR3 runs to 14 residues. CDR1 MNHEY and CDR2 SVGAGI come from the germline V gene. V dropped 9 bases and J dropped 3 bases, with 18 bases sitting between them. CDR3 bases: TGTGCCAGGGAACCCCGGGACATTTGCTACGAGCAGTACTTC. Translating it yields CAREPRDICYEQYF.

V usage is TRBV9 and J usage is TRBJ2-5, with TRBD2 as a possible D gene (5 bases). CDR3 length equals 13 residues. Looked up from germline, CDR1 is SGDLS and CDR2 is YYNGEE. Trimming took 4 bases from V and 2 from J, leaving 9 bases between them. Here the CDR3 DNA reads TGTGCCAGCAGCAGGAGACTACAAGAGACCCAGTACTTC. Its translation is CASSRRLQETQYF.

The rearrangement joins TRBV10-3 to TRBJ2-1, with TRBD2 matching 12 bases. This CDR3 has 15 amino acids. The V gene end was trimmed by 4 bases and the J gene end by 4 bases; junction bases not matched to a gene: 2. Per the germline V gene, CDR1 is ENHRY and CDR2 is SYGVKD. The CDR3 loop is CAISALAGGYNEQFF. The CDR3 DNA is TGTGCCATCAGTGCACTAGCGGGGGGATACAATGAGCAGTTCTTC.

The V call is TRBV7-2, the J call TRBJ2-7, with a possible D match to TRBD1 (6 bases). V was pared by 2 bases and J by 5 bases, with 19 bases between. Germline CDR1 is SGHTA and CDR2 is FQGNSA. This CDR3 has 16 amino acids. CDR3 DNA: TGTGCCAGCAGCTTACCCCAGGTACAGGGCAGGAACGAGCAGTACTTC. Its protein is CASSLPQVQGRNEQYF.

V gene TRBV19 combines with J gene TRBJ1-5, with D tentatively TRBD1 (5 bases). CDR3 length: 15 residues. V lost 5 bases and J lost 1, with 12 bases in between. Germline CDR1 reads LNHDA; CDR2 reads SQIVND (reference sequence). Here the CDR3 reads CASSPLGLSNQPQHF. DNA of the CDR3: TGTGCCAGTAGTCCCCTGGGGCTGAGCAATCAGCCCCAGCATTTT.

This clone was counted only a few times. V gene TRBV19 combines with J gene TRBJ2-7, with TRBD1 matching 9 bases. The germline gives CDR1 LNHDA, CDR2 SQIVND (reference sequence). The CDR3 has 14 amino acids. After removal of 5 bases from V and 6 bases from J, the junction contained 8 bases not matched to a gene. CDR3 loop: CASSGKGTGTEQYF. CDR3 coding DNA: TGTGCCAGTAGTGGGAAGGGGACAGGGACCGAGCAGTACTTC. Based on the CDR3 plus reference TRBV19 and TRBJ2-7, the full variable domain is DGGITQSPKYLFRKEGQNVTLSCEQNLNHDAMYWYRQDPGQGLRLIYYSQIVNDFQKGDIAEGYSVSREKKESFPLTVTSAQKNPTAFYLCASSGKGTGTEQYFGPGTRLTVT.

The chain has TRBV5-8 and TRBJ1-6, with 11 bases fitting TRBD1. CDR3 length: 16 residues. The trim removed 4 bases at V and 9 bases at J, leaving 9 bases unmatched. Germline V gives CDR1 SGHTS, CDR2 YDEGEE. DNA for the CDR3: TGTGCCAGCAGCCAAGGGGACAGGGGGATTGCTTCACCCCTCCACTTT. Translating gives CASSQGDRGIASPLHF.

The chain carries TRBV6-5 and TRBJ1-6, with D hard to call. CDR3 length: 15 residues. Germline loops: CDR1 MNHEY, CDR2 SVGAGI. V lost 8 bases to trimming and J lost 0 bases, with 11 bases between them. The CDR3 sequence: CASRRRSSYNSPLHF. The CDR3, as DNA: TGTGCCAGCCGCCGAAGGAGCTCCTATAATTCACCCCTCCACTTT.

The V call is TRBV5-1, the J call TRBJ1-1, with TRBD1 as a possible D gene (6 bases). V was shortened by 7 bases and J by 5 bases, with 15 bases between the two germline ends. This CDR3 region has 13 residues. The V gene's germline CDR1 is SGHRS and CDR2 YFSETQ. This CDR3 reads CASQQGLRTEAFF. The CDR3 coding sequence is TGCGCCAGCCAACAGGGTCTGAGGACTGAAGCTTTCTTT. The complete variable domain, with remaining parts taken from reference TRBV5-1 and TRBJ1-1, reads KAGVTQTPRYLIKTRGQQVTLSCSPISGHRSVSWYQQTPGQGLQFLFEYFSETQRNKGNFPGRFSGRQFSNSRSEMNVSTLELGDSALYLCASQQGLRTEAFFGQGTRLTVV.

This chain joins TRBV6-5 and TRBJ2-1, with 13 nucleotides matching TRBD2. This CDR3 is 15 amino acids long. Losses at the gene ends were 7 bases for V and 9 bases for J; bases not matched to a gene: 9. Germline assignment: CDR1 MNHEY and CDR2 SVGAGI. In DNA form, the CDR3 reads TGTGCCAGCACCTGGACTAGCGGGGGAATTAGTGAGCAGTTCTTC. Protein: CASTWTSGGISEQFF.

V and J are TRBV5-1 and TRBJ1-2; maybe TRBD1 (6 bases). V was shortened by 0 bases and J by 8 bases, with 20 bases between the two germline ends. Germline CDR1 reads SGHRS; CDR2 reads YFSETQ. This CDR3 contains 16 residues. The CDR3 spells CASSLGSGDNIYGYTF. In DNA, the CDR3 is TGCGCCAGCAGCTTGGGGTCAGGGGATAATATTTACGGCTACACCTTC.

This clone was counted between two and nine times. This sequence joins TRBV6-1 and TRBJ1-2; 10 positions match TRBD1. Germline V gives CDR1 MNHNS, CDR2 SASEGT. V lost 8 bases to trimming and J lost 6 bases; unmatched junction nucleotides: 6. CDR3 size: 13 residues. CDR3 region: CASVRGTGDGYTF. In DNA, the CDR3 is TGTGCCAGCGTGAGGGGGACAGGGGATGGCTACACCTTC.

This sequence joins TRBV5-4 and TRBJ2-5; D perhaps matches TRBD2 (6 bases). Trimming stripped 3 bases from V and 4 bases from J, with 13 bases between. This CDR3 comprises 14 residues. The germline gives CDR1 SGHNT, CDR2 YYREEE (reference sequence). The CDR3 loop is CASSWGLTGETQYF. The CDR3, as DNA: TGTGCCAGCAGCTGGGGACTGACTGGAGAGACCCAGTACTTC.

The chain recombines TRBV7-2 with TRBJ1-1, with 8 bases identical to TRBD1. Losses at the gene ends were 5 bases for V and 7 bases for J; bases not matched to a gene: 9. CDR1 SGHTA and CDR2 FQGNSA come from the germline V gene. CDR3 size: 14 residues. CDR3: CASSQGAIEFEAFF. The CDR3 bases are TGTGCCAGCAGCCAGGGGGCTATAGAGTTTGAAGCTTTCTTT.

The CDR3, as DNA: TGCGCCAGCAGCTTGTCGCAGGGAGGGGATGAGCAGTTCTTC. It specifies CASSLSQGGDEQFF. The genes are TRBV5-1 and TRBJ2-1, with 7 bases lining up with TRBD2. The length of the CDR3 is 14 residues. Germline lookup yields CDR1 SGHRS and CDR2 YFSETQ. The V segment lost 1 base and the J segment 8 bases; nucleotides outside the gene matches: 6.

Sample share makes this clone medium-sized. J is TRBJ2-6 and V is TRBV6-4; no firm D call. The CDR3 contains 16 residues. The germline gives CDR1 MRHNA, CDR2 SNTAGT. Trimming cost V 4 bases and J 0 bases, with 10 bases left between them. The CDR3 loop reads CASSVDIPSGANVLTF. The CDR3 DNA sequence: TGTGCCAGCAGTGTTGACATCCCCTCTGGGGCCAACGTCCTGACTTTC.

The CDR3 is CASSLVGQAHEQYF. The CDR3 bases are TGTGCCAGTAGTCTAGTCGGACAGGCCCACGAGCAGTACTTC. The rearrangement uses TRBV19 and TRBJ2-7; 7 bases map to TRBD1. The ends lost 5 bases at V and 5 bases at J; junction bases unmatched: 9. Germline V gives CDR1 LNHDA, CDR2 SQIVND (reference sequence). This CDR3 has 14 residues.

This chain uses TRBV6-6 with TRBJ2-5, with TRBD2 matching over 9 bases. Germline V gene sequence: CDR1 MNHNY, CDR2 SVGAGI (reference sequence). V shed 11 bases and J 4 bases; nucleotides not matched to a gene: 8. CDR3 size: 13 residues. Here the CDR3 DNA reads TGTGCCTCACAGCGGGGGGTGGGAGAGACCCAGTACTTC. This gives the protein CASQRGVGETQYF.

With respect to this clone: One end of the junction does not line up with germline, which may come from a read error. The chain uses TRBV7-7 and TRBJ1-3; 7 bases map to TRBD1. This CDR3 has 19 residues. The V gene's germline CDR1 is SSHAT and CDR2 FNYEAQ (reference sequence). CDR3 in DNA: TGTGCTAGCAGCTTAGGTGGGACCGGTACAGGGGTCTCGGGAAACACCATATATTTT. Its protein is CASSLGGTGTGVSGNTIYF.

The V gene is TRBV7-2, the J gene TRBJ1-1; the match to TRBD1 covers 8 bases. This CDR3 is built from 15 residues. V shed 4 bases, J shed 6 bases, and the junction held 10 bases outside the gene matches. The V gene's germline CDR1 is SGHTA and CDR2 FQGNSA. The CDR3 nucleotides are TGTGCCAGCAGCTCCACCTTACAGGGGGGGTCTGAAGCTTTCTTT. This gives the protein CASSSTLQGGSEAFF. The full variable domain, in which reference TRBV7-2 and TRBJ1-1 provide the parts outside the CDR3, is GAGVSQSPSNKVTEKGKDVELRCDPISGHTALYWYRQSLGQGLEFLIYFQGNSAPDKSGLPSDRFSAERTGGSVSTLTIQRTQQEDSAVYLCASSSTLQGGSEAFFGQGTRLTVV.

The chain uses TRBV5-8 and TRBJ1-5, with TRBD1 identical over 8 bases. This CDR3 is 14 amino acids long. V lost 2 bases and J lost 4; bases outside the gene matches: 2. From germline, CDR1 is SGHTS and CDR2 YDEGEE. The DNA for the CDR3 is TGTGCCAGCAGCTTACGGACAGGGAATCAGCCCCAGCATTTT. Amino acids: CASSLRTGNQPQHF.

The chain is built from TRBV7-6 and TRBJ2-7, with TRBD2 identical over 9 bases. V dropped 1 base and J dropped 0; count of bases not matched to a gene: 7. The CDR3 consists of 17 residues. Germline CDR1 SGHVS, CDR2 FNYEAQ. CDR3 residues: CASSLDPLAGYSYEQYF. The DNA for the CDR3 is TGTGCCAGCAGCTTAGACCCTCTAGCGGGGTACTCCTACGAGCAGTACTTC.

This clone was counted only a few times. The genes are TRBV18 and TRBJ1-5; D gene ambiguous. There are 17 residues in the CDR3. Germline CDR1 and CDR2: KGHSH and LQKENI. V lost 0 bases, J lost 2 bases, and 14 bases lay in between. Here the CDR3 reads CASSPPNAGDGNQPQHF. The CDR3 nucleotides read TGTGCCAGCTCACCACCAAATGCCGGGGATGGCAATCAGCCCCAGCATTTT.

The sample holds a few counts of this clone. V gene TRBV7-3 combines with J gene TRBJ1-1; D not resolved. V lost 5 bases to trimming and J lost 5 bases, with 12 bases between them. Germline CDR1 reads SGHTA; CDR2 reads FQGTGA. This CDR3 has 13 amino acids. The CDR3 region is CASSPRGDTEAFF. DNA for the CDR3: TGTGCCAGCAGCCCCCGGGGTGATACTGAAGCTTTCTTT.